This T cell receptor (beta chain) was identified during a study of T cells expressing NK-cell markers. Study as a whole: Sorted CD3+CD56+NKG2C+, CD3+CD56+NKG2C- and CD3+CD56-NKG2C+ T cells provided the TCR beta repertoires. HCMV serostatus: seven of eight sequenced donors positive, one negative.

This CDR3 region has 15 residues. CDR1 is SGHVS, CDR2 FQNEAQ, per germline. TCR beta cDNA was generated via 5'RACE template switching incorporating UMIs. TCRdb re-called the 5' RACE reads and shows each CDR3 protein once, DNA omitted. The table lists about 540,000 distinct CDR3 sequences, with roughly 3.4% in the top ten. The rearrangement joins TRBV7-8 to TRBJ2-7; TCRdb lists TRBD2, though no DNA is available to test this call. The sequence was collected from a man younger than 35 in good health. Sequenced: blood T cells: a sorted CD56 or NKG2C T cell subset, CD4+ or CD8+ T cells, or bulk PBMC T cells (not recorded which). The CDR3 region is CASSSTTSGRSEQYF.